This T cell receptor beta chain was sequenced for a study of blood T cell repertoires in COVID-19. Across the study: COVID-19 samples collected from the United States, Italy and Spain covered acute and convalescent phases.

The method was immunoSEQ multiplex PCR; TCRdb's version includes in-frame clones alone and lacks a portion of them. The table lists over 75,000 clones, 70% to 85% of them singletons, with roughly 10% in the top ten. The germline CDR1 and CDR2 sequences are KGHSH and LQKENI. Trimming stripped 4 bases from V and 5 bases from J, with 9 bases between. The CDR3 totals 13 residues. This TCR came from a man between 65 and 85 years old with acute or convalescent COVID-19. The material sequenced was peripheral blood. The V and J genes are TRBV18 and TRBJ1-5; D gene ambiguous. The CDR3 region has the DNA TGTGCCAGCTCACGTTCAGTGGATCAGCCCCAGCATTTT. Protein: CASSRSVDQPQHF.